This T cell receptor beta chain was obtained from a study of blood T cell repertoires in COVID-19. The table came from immunoSEQ multiplex PCR; TCRdb's copy has only in-frame clones and leaves some out. Of about 180,000 clones listed, about 89% were seen once; the top ten hold roughly 2.6%. Trimming took 6 bases from V and 7 from J; bases not matched to a gene: 14. The CDR3 consists of 16 residues. Germline loops: CDR1 ENHRY, CDR2 SYGVKD. This receptor was obtained from a man aged 40-50 years with active or convalescent COVID-19. The sequencing sample was made of peripheral blood. The rearrangement links TRBV10-3 to TRBJ2-7; TRBD2 matches at 11 bases. The CDR3: CAISDPTSGDPREQYF. The CDR3 DNA is TGTGCCATCAGCGACCCGACTAGCGGGGACCCTAGGGAGCAGTACTTC.